The T cell receptor (beta chain) described here comes from a study of T cell responses to AZD1222 COVID-19 vaccine. Study-level findings and limits: It was only a handful of AZD1222 recipients who were seropositive at baseline. Donors skewed white British and female; clonal diversity was possibly underestimated. Spike-wide coverage was observed for vaccine-associated CD4 TCRs, with dominant responses at 160-218 and 743-854.

The table came from immunoSEQ multiplex PCR; TCRdb's copy has only in-frame clones and leaves some out. The table lists some 94,000 clones, roughly 87% of them singletons. Comment on this clone: Its antigen is undetermined.

The CDR3 has 15 residues. V was clipped by 5 bases and J by 6 bases, with 17 bases between them. Per germline, CDR1 SGHVS and CDR2 FNYEAQ. Sequenced material: peripheral blood, taken 28 days after the second AZD1222 dose. The V and J genes are TRBV7-6 and TRBJ2-1; D might be TRBD1 (7 bases). The receptor was derived from an adult who received the AZD1222 COVID-19 vaccine. CDR3 loop: CASSPRQGLLNEQFF. In DNA, the CDR3 is TGTGCCAGCAGCCCTCGACAGGGACTTCTCAATGAGCAGTTCTTC.